This T cell receptor (beta chain) was observed in a study of T cells in Graves' hyperthyroidism and ophthalmopathy. Concerning this clonotype: Its antigen is unknown.

Study results and caveats: Blood also carried most thyroid clonotypes expanded above 0.001.

The germline V gene has CDR1 LNHDA and CDR2 SQIVND (reference sequence). V was clipped by 7 bases and J by 0 bases, with 12 bases between them. The length of the CDR3 is 14 residues. RNA transcripts gave rise to amplified TCR beta CDR3 regions. RT-PCR in the first round (using the HTBI primer set) targeted the TCR CDR3. Each CDR3 protein is one row after TCRdb ran MiXCR on the multiplex PCR reads. The sample lists approximately 570,000 distinct CDR3 sequences, just under 20% seen once, with roughly 47% in the top ten. This clonotype was sampled from a man in his forties with Graves' ophthalmopathy. Sequences were obtained from blood. The gene calls are TRBV19 and TRBJ2-5; tentatively, D is TRBD1 or TRBD2 (6 bases each). The CDR3 loop reads CASTKGGYQETQYF. CDR3 DNA sequence: TGTGCCAGTACCAAGGGGGGCTACCAAGAGACCCAGTACTTC.